The 30 T cell receptor beta chains given below trace back to one sample, sequenced in a study of response to subunit inactivated influenza vaccine. A single record per CDR3 protein comes from TCRdb applying MiXCR to the RT-PCR reads. Among approximately 480,000 distinct CDR3 sequences listed, roughly 11% were seen once. The specimen was PBMCs from blood, collected around seven weeks after vaccination. All receptors come from a man aged 50-59 years who received an inactivated influenza vaccine.

The chain is built from TRBV3-1 and TRBJ2-3; 8 nucleotides align to TRBD2. The CDR3 extends over 15 amino acids. The junction had 8 bases not matched to a gene; V was cut back by 6 bases and J by 3 bases. Per germline, CDR1 LGHDT and CDR2 YNNKEL (reference sequence). The DNA of the CDR3 is TGTGCCAGCAGATTGAGCAGCGGGAGAACAGATACGCAGTATTTT. Translation gives CASRLSSGRTDTQYF.

This clonotype was observed a handful of times. The chain uses TRBV30 and TRBJ2-7; 8 positions match TRBD2. CDR3 size: 15 residues. Looked up from germline, CDR1 is GTSNPN and CDR2 is SVGIG (reference sequence). After removal of 3 bases from V and 2 bases from J, the junction contained 9 bases not matched to a gene. CDR3 in DNA: TGTGCCTGGAGCCGGGGGGGTAGTCGGGCCTACGAGCAGTACTTC. Protein: CAWSRGGSRAYEQYF. The variable domain in full, with the rest retrieved from reference TRBV30 and TRBJ2-7, is SQTIHQWPATLVQPVGSPLSLECTVEGTSNPNLYWYRQAAGRGLQLLFYSVGIGQISSEVPQNLSASRPQDRQFILSSKKLLLSDSGFYLCAWSRGGSRAYEQYFGPGTRLTVT.

The CDR3, as DNA: TGTGCCAGCAGTGAGACAGGGAATATGGACGAGCAGTACTTC. Translation: CASSETGNMDEQYF. The chain uses TRBV5-5 and TRBJ2-7, with 7 bases lining up with TRBD1. In germline, CDR1 is SGHKS, CDR2 YYEKEE (reference sequence). V shed 5 bases and J 5 bases; nucleotides not matched to a gene: 10. The CDR3 runs to 14 residues.

Ten or more counts support this clonotype. The genes are TRBV20-1 and TRBJ2-7; 12 nucleotides agree with TRBD2. From germline, CDR1 is DFQATT and CDR2 SNEGSKA (reference sequence). The length of the CDR3 is 15 residues. With 0 bases clipped from V and 1 base from J, the junction kept 1 base outside the gene matches. The CDR3 nucleotides are TGCAGTGCTAGAGATGGGACTAGCGGGTCCTACGAGCAGTACTTC. Protein: CSARDGTSGSYEQYF.

This clonotype has more than one count but fewer than ten. This chain connects TRBV12-3 or TRBV12-4 to TRBJ1-2; 10 bases fit TRBD1. CDR3 length: 16 amino acids. J was trimmed by 4 bases and V by 6 bases; bases with no gene match: 11. The DNA for the CDR3 is TGTGCCAGCAGGCCGGGACAGGGGAGTCGTAGCTATGGCTACACCTTC. Translated, it gives CASRPGQGSRSYGYTF.

This chain links TRBV7-9 with TRBJ2-7; D may be TRBD1 (6 bases). This CDR3 region has 12 residues. V was trimmed by 6 bases and J by 3 bases, leaving 9 bases between them. Germline V gene sequence: CDR1 SEHNR, CDR2 FQNEAQ (reference sequence). The CDR3 loop reads CASRGARYEQYF. CDR3 nucleotides: TGTGCCAGCAGGGGGGCCCGCTACGAGCAGTACTTC.

This clonotype turned up a few times. The CDR3 DNA reads TGTGCCAGCAGCTTAGTGCCCCTTTCATCCTACGAGCAGTACTTC. Translating gives CASSLVPLSSYEQYF. The chain carries TRBV7-2 and TRBJ2-7, with unresolved D. CDR3 length equals 15 residues. Germline V gene data show CDR1 as SGHTA and CDR2 as FQGNSA. With 1 base removed from V and 1 base from J, the gap between germline ends came to 11 bases.

The sample holds a few counts of this clonotype. The chain is built from TRBV15 and TRBJ1-1; no definite D call. Germline loops: CDR1 LNHNV, CDR2 YYDKDF (reference sequence). The CDR3 spans 15 residues. Trimming pared 3 bases from V and 1 base from J, leaving 12 bases between. As DNA, the CDR3 is TGTGCCACCAGCAGCTTTGGGCTTGGGAACACTGAAGCTTTCTTT. It yields the protein CATSSFGLGNTEAFF. Filled out from reference TRBV15 and TRBJ1-1, the complete variable domain reads DAMVIQNPRYQVTQFGKPVTLSCSQTLNHNVMYWYQQKSSQAPKLLFHYYDKDFNNEADTPDNFQSRRPNTSFCFLDIRSPGLGDTAMYLCATSSFGLGNTEAFFGQGTRLTVV.

The genes are TRBV9 and TRBJ2-3; maybe TRBD2 (5 bases). CDR3 length: 17 residues. The germline CDR1 and CDR2 sequences are SGDLS and YYNGEE. With 0 bases removed from V and 2 bases from J, the gap between germline ends came to 16 bases. The chain's CDR3 is CASSVGWLERLTDTQYF. In DNA, the CDR3 is TGTGCCAGCAGCGTAGGCTGGCTGGAGCGGCTCACAGATACGCAGTATTTT. The full variable domain, with the rest looked up from reference TRBV9 and TRBJ2-3, is DSGVTQTPKHLITATGQRVTLRCSPRSGDLSVYWYQQSLDQGLQFLIQYYNGEERAKGNILERFSAQQFPDLHSELNLSSLELGDSALYFCASSVGWLERLTDTQYFGPGTRLTVL.

This clonotype occurred a few times. This chain links TRBV12-3 or TRBV12-4 with TRBJ1-5; tentative D call: TRBD1 (5 bases). The CDR3 is 14 residues long. Trimming removed 1 base from V and 4 bases from J, with 8 bases in between. The CDR3 spells CASSLDWGNQPQHF. The CDR3 DNA sequence: TGTGCCAGCAGTTTAGACTGGGGGAATCAGCCCCAGCATTTT.

This clonotype was detected a few times. V is TRBV6-2 or TRBV6-3 and J is TRBJ1-5; a weak D match, TRBD1 (5 bases). The CDR3 covers 15 residues. V lost 2 bases and J 5 bases, leaving 13 bases between the germline ends. The germline V gene has CDR1 MNHEY and CDR2 SVGEGT. DNA for the CDR3: TGTGCCAGCAGTTACCTCCGGGACCGAGATCAGCCCCAGCATTTT. It is translated as CASSYLRDRDQPQHF.

This clonotype came up a few times. This rearrangement joins TRBV10-3 to TRBJ2-1; D uncertain. The CDR3 covers 13 residues. The germline CDR1 and CDR2 sequences are ENHRY and SYGVKD. The V and J ends lost 0 bases and 7 bases respectively, with 7 bases between them. CDR3 loop: CAISESMRNEQFF. CDR3 in DNA: TGTGCCATCAGTGAGTCGATGCGTAATGAGCAGTTCTTC.

This clonotype was recorded a few times. The chain joins TRBV11-1 to TRBJ2-1; D remains ambiguous. Germline values: CDR1 SGHAT, CDR2 FQDESV (reference sequence). This CDR3 spans 13 amino acids. V was shortened by 1 base and J by 6 bases, with 7 bases between the two germline ends. CDR3 sequence (DNA): TGTGCCAGCAGCTTAGGGGAAGCCAATGAGCAGTTCTTC. The encoded protein is CASSLGEANEQFF.

The chain combines TRBV19 with TRBJ2-7; 10 bases are shared with TRBD1. Germline V gives CDR1 LNHDA, CDR2 SQIVND (reference sequence). This CDR3 spans 16 amino acids. Trimming at V came to 7 bases and at J to 3 bases, leaving 12 bases not matched to a gene. Here the CDR3 DNA reads TGTGCCAGTAAACCACCCGGACAGGGGGGTATCTACGAGCAGTACTTC. Amino acids: CASKPPGQGGIYEQYF.

Turning to this clonotype: This may come from a read error, since a much larger clone is one base off. V is TRBV12-3 or TRBV12-4 and J is TRBJ2-7; unclear D gene. This CDR3 is 11 amino acids long. Deletions cut 6 bases from V and 5 bases from J, with 8 bases between. CDR3 region: CASRLVHEQYF. In DNA, the CDR3 is TGTGCCAGCAGGTTGGTCCACGAGCAGTACTTC.

The V call is TRBV28, the J call TRBJ1-2, with 7 bases aligning to TRBD1. This CDR3 spans 13 amino acids. Per germline, CDR1 MDHEN and CDR2 SYDVKM. Trimming at V came to 6 bases and at J to 2 bases, leaving 3 bases not matched to a gene. The DNA of the CDR3 is TGTGCCAGCAGGTCGGGACAGAACTATGGCTACACCTTC. This translates into CASRSGQNYGYTF.

The V gene is TRBV7-2, the J gene TRBJ1-5; TRBD1 might be the D (5 bases). This CDR3 is 15 amino acids long. V gave up 5 bases and J gave up 0 bases, with 11 bases separating them. Looked up from germline, CDR1 is SGHTA and CDR2 is FQGNSA. The CDR3 sequence: CASSGAPYSNQPQHF. In DNA, the CDR3 is TGTGCCAGCAGCGGGGCACCCTATAGCAATCAGCCCCAGCATTTT.

In this sample, this clonotype turned up a few times. As DNA, the CDR3 is TGTGCCAGCAGCCAAGGGGACACAACCTACGAGCAGTACTTC. Encoded protein: CASSQGDTTYEQYF. V gene TRBV3-1 combines with J gene TRBJ2-7; tentatively, D is TRBD1 (6 bases). Germline assignment: CDR1 LGHDT and CDR2 YNNKEL (reference sequence). The CDR3 length is 14 residues. Trimming cost V 1 base and J 2 bases, with 9 bases left between them.

This clonotype showed up just a few times. The V call is TRBV29-1, the J call TRBJ1-1; maybe TRBD1 (5 bases). Germline CDR1 SQVTM, CDR2 ANQGSEA. This CDR3 comprises 14 residues. The V gene lost 1 base and the J gene lost 3 bases, with 12 bases spanning the gap. CDR3 region: CSVEGRQGHTEAFF. The CDR3 region has the DNA TGCAGCGTTGAAGGGCGGCAGGGCCACACTGAAGCTTTCTTT. The variable domain in full, completed from reference TRBV29-1 and TRBJ1-1, reads SAVISQKPSRDICQRGTSLTIQCQVDSQVTMMFWYRQQPGQSLTLIATANQGSEATYESGFVIDKFPISRPNLTFSTLTVSNMSPEDSSIYLCSVEGRQGHTEAFFGQGTRLTVV.

This clonotype was observed a handful of times. This chain uses TRBV9 with TRBJ2-2; 7 bases agree with TRBD2. The CDR3 is 18 residues long. V gave up 0 bases and J gave up 2 bases; unmatched junction bases: 10. CDR1 and CDR2 (germline): SGDLS, YYNGEE. The CDR3 sequence: CASSVDAGVHLNTGELFF. CDR3 coding DNA: TGTGCCAGCAGCGTAGACGCGGGAGTGCACCTTAACACCGGGGAGCTGTTTTTT.

This clonotype was recorded at least ten times. This chain joins TRBV20-1 and TRBJ1-1; no clear D. Trimming cost V 0 bases and J 0 bases, with 17 bases left between them. Per germline, CDR1 DFQATT and CDR2 SNEGSKA (reference sequence). The CDR3 is 17 residues long. Here the CDR3 DNA reads TGCAGTGCTAGAGATGGCAGGCGAATATCGATGAACACTGAAGCTTTCTTT. Its translation: CSARDGRRISMNTEAFF.

V gene TRBV20-1 combines with J gene TRBJ2-1; 9 nucleotides agree with TRBD2. Germline CDR1 is DFQATT and CDR2 is SNEGSKA (reference sequence). The CDR3 spans 15 residues. V gave up 5 bases and J gave up 4 bases; unmatched junction bases: 9. CDR3 in amino acids: CSAQPGTSPYNEQFF. Here the CDR3 DNA reads TGCAGTGCTCAACCGGGGACTAGCCCTTACAATGAGCAGTTCTTC.

This clonotype was counted only a few times. The rearrangement links TRBV12-3 or TRBV12-4 to TRBJ2-2; 8 bases map to TRBD2. V trimming: 7 bases; J trimming: 3 bases; junction bases outside the gene matches: 7. This CDR3 has 15 residues. The CDR3 loop reads CASKRAGADTGELFF. CDR3 nucleotides: TGTGCCAGCAAACGAGCGGGAGCTGACACCGGGGAGCTGTTTTTT.

This clonotype has at least ten counts. The chain recombines TRBV7-2 with TRBJ2-6; D not resolved. The CDR3 has 15 residues. The germline V gene has CDR1 SGHTA and CDR2 FQGNSA. V shed 10 bases and J shed 0 bases, with 13 bases lying between them. CDR3 sequence reads: CATSPSVSGANVLTF. The CDR3 nucleotides are TGTGCCACCTCCCCTTCTGTCTCTGGGGCCAACGTCCTGACTTTC.

This clonotype was counted between two and nine times. The chain has TRBV29-1 and TRBJ2-2; 8 nucleotides line up with TRBD2. With V trimmed by 4 bases and J by 0 bases, 7 bases remained unmatched. The CDR3 runs 16 residues. Germline CDR1 is SQVTM and CDR2 is ANQGSEA. The CDR3 DNA reads TGCAGCGTTGGATTTACTAGCGGAGCGAACACCGGGGAGCTGTTTTTT. Its translation is CSVGFTSGANTGELFF.

CDR3 protein: CASSQEGIQDNEQFF. The CDR3 DNA reads as TGTGCCAGCAGCCAAGAAGGTATTCAAGACAATGAGCAGTTCTTC. The V gene is TRBV3-1, the J gene TRBJ2-1; no definite D call. V lost 0 bases and J 5 bases, leaving 11 bases between the germline ends. Germline V gene lookup returns CDR1 LGHDT and CDR2 YNNKEL (reference sequence). CDR3 length: 15 amino acids.

The sample holds many counts of this clonotype. CDR3 coding DNA: TGTGCCAGCAGGCTCGAACAGAACACTGAAGCTTTCTTT. Translated, it gives CASRLEQNTEAFF. The chain combines TRBV11-2 with TRBJ1-1; D remains unclear. Germline V CDR1 and CDR2: SGHAT, FQNNGV. The CDR3 runs 13 residues. Trimming removed 6 bases at V and 1 base at J, with 9 bases between.

This chain links TRBV2 with TRBJ2-5; D perhaps matches TRBD1 (5 bases). The CDR3 runs 13 residues. V lost 5 bases and J 2 bases, leaving 9 bases between the germline ends. Per germline, CDR1 SNHLY and CDR2 FYNNEI. CDR3 DNA sequence: TGTGCCAGCAGTCGACAGACGCAAGAGACCCAGTACTTC. The encoded protein is CASSRQTQETQYF.

The chain is built from TRBV3-1 and TRBJ2-1, with TRBD1 as a possible D gene (6 bases). The germline V and J ends were trimmed by 0 bases and 4 bases, with 10 bases remaining between them. Germline assignment: CDR1 LGHDT and CDR2 YNNKEL (reference sequence). CDR3 length equals 15 residues. The CDR3 protein is CASSQEGGHYNEQFF. The CDR3 DNA sequence: TGTGCCAGCAGCCAAGAAGGGGGTCATTACAATGAGCAGTTCTTC.

The chain links TRBV3-1 to TRBJ2-5, with a possible D match to TRBD2 (5 bases). The CDR3 loop spans 17 amino acids. Germline CDR1 and CDR2: LGHDT and YNNKEL (reference sequence). The ends were cut back, 0 bases at V and 2 bases at J, with 16 bases in the middle. The CDR3 DNA reads TGTGCCAGCAGCCAAGACGGGGTAGCGAGACGTCAAGAGACCCAGTACTTC. It translates to CASSQDGVARRQETQYF.